A single T cell receptor (beta chain) is shown here with its context. This clonotype was detected many times. Its antigen is not yet known. No much larger clonotype is one base removed from it; base qualities were not supplied. The TCR beta CDR3 regions were amplified from RNA transcripts. For the first round of RT-PCR on the TCR CDR3, the HTBI primer set was used together with the Qiagen OneStep RT-PCR kit. A second multiplex PCR round built the libraries, followed by size selection and purification. Sequencing of the libraries was done on an Illumina HiSeq2000 using paired-end 100 bp reads. In the source study's methods: SOAPnuke was used to process the raw data, throwing out any read that contained adapters or uncalled bases, had a mean Phred below 15, or lacked an exact constant-primer or identifier match. High-quality paired reads were merged using COPE v1.2.5, and each unique nucleotide sequence was defined as a clonotype. Clonotypes were aligned to IMGT TRBV, TRBD and TRBJ reference segments using MiTCR v1.1. Only V-J combinations with frequency above 0.0001, covering 98% to 99.2% of repertoires, were analysed. The TCS score was defined as F50 (clonal expansion) divided by E x V (chaos), with BLOSUM62-based TCRdist calculated between CDR3 peptides within each V-J. Welch's t-statistics and random forest reduced around 550 V-J features to 13, which were used in a naive Bayes classifier (R e1071). TCRdb itself trimmed the public reads at Q25 with fastp, ran MiXCR and retained productive beta chains. One record per CDR3 amino acid sequence lists the most common genes and DNA. The V and J calls here are based on TCRdb, not the publication. The sample table lists about 290,000 distinct CDR3 sequences, roughly an eighth of them with a count of one. Approximately 7.9% of the sample is in the top ten clones.

The data derive from a study of T cells in Graves' hyperthyroidism and ophthalmopathy (dated by TCRdb to about 2019). The study in broad terms: Peripheral blood was collected at initial diagnosis, before any treatment. In more than 5 Graves' hyperthyroidism patients, the study also compared T-cell repertoires from thyroid tissue with T-cell repertoires from blood. According to the paper, TCR Vbeta CDR3 sequencing was carried out on about 140 peripheral blood samples, which came from about 45 ophthalmopathy, about 75 hyperthyroidism and roughly 17 progressor patients. The roughly 100 discovery patients were randomly split 7:3 into training and test sets. After sampling, hyperthyroidism patients received methimazole starting at 30 mg daily, and ophthalmopathy patients received high-dose intravenous methylprednisolone. Prospective prediction of ophthalmopathy was tested in an independent validation cohort of approximately 19 hyperthyroidism patients and 15 to 17 patients who later progressed to ophthalmopathy. TCR V-J signatures able to tell the groups apart were searched for in a discovery cohort of some 100 patients, of whom under 45 had Graves' ophthalmopathy and about 60 had stable Graves' hyperthyroidism.

The CDR3, cysteine through phenylalanine, is 13 amino acids long. The retained sequence is limited to the CDR3, 39 bases, with the frame set at the first base. At the junction V is shortened by 0 bases and J by 3 bases, with 7 bases in between. CDR1 and CDR2, per the germline V gene (reference sequence), are DFQATT and SNEGSKA. Graves' hyperthyroidism was defined as stable when no progression to ophthalmopathy occurred over 18 months of follow-up. Hyperthyroidism patients were newly diagnosed, with disease duration under 2 months, and aged 18 to 65 years. Exclusion was applied to patients with uncontrolled infections, other autoimmune diseases, pregnancy or lactation. Diagnoses were established on the basis of clinical symptoms, serum thyroxine and TRAb, thyroid ultrasound, and orbital computed tomography. PBMCs were isolated from about 9 ml of fresh peripheral blood by Ficoll-Paque density gradient centrifugation. Total RNA was extracted with Trizol reagent, and quality was checked on an Agilent 2100 Bioanalyzer.

Findings and caveats that apply to the study as a whole: Ophthalmopathy was separated from stable hyperthyroidism by a 13 V-J signature model, with roughly 88% sensitivity and approximately 84% specificity obtained in cross-validation and 80%/75% obtained in testing. Most expanded thyroid clonotypes (frequency above 0.001) were also detected in blood, suggesting blood repertoires may reflect thyroid immune responses. No statistical method was used to fix the sample size in advance, and group allocation was not hidden from the investigators. During validation, the model predicted progression to ophthalmopathy a median of approximately 6 months ahead of onset, with roughly 65% sensitivity and around 72% specificity.

The sequence joins TRBV20-1 to TRBJ2-3; the D gene is not confidently resolved. Sequenced sample: blood. The source of this sequence is a woman between 35 and 50 years old with Graves' hyperthyroidism. DNA sequence: TGCAGTGCTAGAGACAGTCGGACAGATACGCAGTATTTT. Translated, it reads CSARDSRTDTQYF.